The 25 T cell receptor beta chains in this list originate from one sample, sequenced in a study of tumor-infiltrating lymphocytes in oesophageal squamous cell carcinoma. TCRdb independently ran MiXCR on the PCR reads; one entry per CDR3 protein. The sample consists of about 12,000 distinct CDR3 sequences, approximately 50% of them appearing once. The sample was esophageal tumor tissue. These receptors were obtained from a female donor with esophageal squamous cell carcinoma.

The rearrangement links TRBV10-2 to TRBJ2-6; 8 positions agree with TRBD2. The J call is in doubt because the DNA end fits TRBJ2-7 better. The germline V gene encodes CDR1 WSHSY and CDR2 SAAADI. The CDR3 covers 14 residues. Written as DNA, the CDR3 is TGCGCCAGCAGTGATATCGGGGGGGACGACGAGCAGTACTTC. Protein: CASSDIGGDDEQYF.

This clonotype was recorded many times. The chain couples TRBV7-9 to TRBJ2-2; 7 bases are shared with TRBD1. Trimming removed 7 bases from V and 0 bases from J; junction bases left unmatched: 8. Germline loops: CDR1 SEHNR, CDR2 FQNEAQ (reference sequence). This CDR3 spans 16 amino acids. As DNA, the CDR3 is TGTGCCAGCAAGGGGGCGACAGGCCCGAACACCGGGGAGCTGTTTTTT. This encodes CASKGATGPNTGELFF.

This clonotype was seen only a few times. V usage is TRBV6-8 and J usage is TRBJ2-3; 11 bases map to TRBD2. CDR3 size: 19 residues. Germline-derived CDR1 and CDR2 are MNHGY and SAAAGT. V gave up 0 bases and J gave up 6 bases; unmatched junction bases: 14. CDR3 protein: CASSYSSPRIAGGPDTQYF. For the CDR3, the DNA is TGTGCCAGCAGTTACTCCTCGCCGCGAATAGCGGGAGGGCCCGATACGCAGTATTTT.

The chain uses TRBV28 and TRBJ2-7, with TRBD2 matching 13 bases. This CDR3 is built from 16 residues. CDR1 and CDR2 (germline): MDHEN, SYDVKM. The V and J ends lost 5 bases and 7 bases, in that order; junction bases with no gene match: 11. The CDR3 DNA sequence: TGTGCCAGCAGTCCCTGGACTAGCGGGAGACGTGATGAGCAGTACTTC. It translates to CASSPWTSGRRDEQYF.

The rearrangement links TRBV7-3 to TRBJ2-1; the match to TRBD2 covers 14 bases. Per germline, CDR1 SGHTA and CDR2 FQGTGA. Trimming removed 5 bases from V and 6 bases from J; junction bases left unmatched: 9. The CDR3 sequence is 17 residues long. The CDR3 loop reads CASSVLTSGRAVNEQFF. The CDR3 nucleotides are TGTGCCAGCAGCGTCCTGACTAGCGGGAGGGCTGTCAATGAGCAGTTCTTC.

This clonotype has just a few counts. J is TRBJ1-2 and V is TRBV27; D uncertain. Trimming removed 4 bases from V and 4 bases from J, with 10 bases in between. Germline V gene data show CDR1 as MNHEY and CDR2 as SMNVEV (reference sequence). There are 13 residues in the CDR3. The CDR3: CASSSTGAYGYTF. For the CDR3, the DNA is TGTGCCAGCAGTTCGACGGGCGCCTATGGCTACACCTTC.

The CDR3 coding sequence is TGTGCCAGCAGCTTGACTAGTAGAGGGGAGACCCAGTACTTC. Its protein is CASSLTSRGETQYF. V usage is TRBV7-8 and J usage is TRBJ2-3; D is possibly TRBD2 (6 bases). The DNA matches TRBJ2-5 better at its end, which makes the J call doubtful. There are 14 residues in the CDR3. Per the germline V gene, CDR1 is SGHVS and CDR2 is FQNEAQ.

This clonotype was detected ten times or more. This chain connects TRBV28 to TRBJ2-2; D unclear. From germline, CDR1 is MDHEN and CDR2 SYDVKM. With 3 bases removed from V and 1 base from J, the gap between germline ends came to 18 bases. This CDR3 is built from 18 residues. CDR3 nucleotide sequence: TGTGCCAGCAGTTTCCCCTCCCCCCCTGGGAAGAACACCGGGGAGCTGTTTTTT. Amino acids: CASSFPSPPGKNTGELFF.

The chain is built from TRBV7-6 and TRBJ2-7; a possible D gene is TRBD2 (6 bases). CDR1 SGHVS and CDR2 FNYEAQ come from the germline V gene. The length of the CDR3 is 15 residues. V shed 4 bases and J shed 7 bases, with 20 bases lying between them. DNA of the CDR3: TGTGCCAGCAGCTACGGGGGTAGCTCCTACAATGAGCAGTACTTC. Its translation: CASSYGGSSYNEQYF.

This clonotype was recorded many times. The chain employs TRBV24-1 and TRBJ2-1; 10 bases match TRBD2. V was pared by 4 bases and J by 2 bases, with 7 bases of the junction left unmatched. There are 17 residues in the CDR3. CDR1 is KGHDR and CDR2 is SFDVKD in the germline V gene. This CDR3 is CATSDTPSGGPYNEQFF. The CDR3 DNA sequence: TGTGCCACCAGTGACACTCCTAGCGGGGGTCCCTACAATGAGCAGTTCTTC.

This clonotype occurred a few times. The chain links TRBV19 to TRBJ1-5, with TRBD1 matching over 7 bases. The length of the CDR3 is 15 residues. Per germline, CDR1 LNHDA and CDR2 SQIVND (reference sequence). V trimming: 2 bases; J trimming: 2 bases; junction bases outside the gene matches: 3. The CDR3 spells CASSITGTGNQPQHF. For the CDR3, the DNA is TGTGCCAGTAGTATAACGGGGACAGGCAATCAGCCCCAGCATTTT.

This clonotype is large. The V and J genes are TRBV7-9 and TRBJ2-5; 11 bases agree with TRBD1. V shed 5 bases, J shed 5 bases, and the junction held 10 bases outside the gene matches. The CDR3 is 16 residues long. Per the germline V gene, CDR1 is SEHNR and CDR2 is FQNEAQ (reference sequence). CDR3: CASSPGTGGLRETQYF. Here the CDR3 DNA reads TGTGCCAGCAGCCCCGGGACAGGGGGACTGAGGGAGACCCAGTACTTC.

The V and J genes are TRBV12-3 or TRBV12-4 and TRBJ2-7; D is tentatively TRBD1 or TRBD2 (5 bases each). This CDR3 region has 14 residues. Trimming pared 5 bases from V and 5 bases from J, leaving 16 bases between. The CDR3 coding sequence is TGTGCCAGCAGTCTCCGGGACCTTACGGACGAGCAGTACTTC. Translating gives CASSLRDLTDEQYF.

Concerning this clonotype: A much more abundant neighbour one base away suggests this may be a read error. The gene calls are TRBV4-1 and TRBJ2-1; 8 bases are a match to TRBD1. Germline CDR1 MGHRA, CDR2 YSYEKL. This CDR3 is 15 amino acids long. The CDR3 DNA reads as TGCGCCAGCAGCCAAGCCCCAGGGGGCCCCTACGAGAAGTACTTC. Translated: CASSQAPGGPYEKYF.

About this clonotype itself: One junction end disagrees with the germline gene, perhaps due to a read error. The V gene is TRBV7-6, the J gene TRBJ2-3; D possibly corresponds to TRBD2 (5 bases). The CDR3 extends over 13 amino acids. Germline V CDR1 and CDR2: SGHVS, FNYEAQ. CDR3 bases: TGTGCTAGCAGCTTCGGCGGGTCAGATACGCAGTATTTT. Residues: CASSFGGSDTQYF.

This clonotype was counted at least ten times. CDR3 loop: CASSFQGIYEQYF. The CDR3 region has the DNA TGTGCCAGCAGCTTCCAGGGAATCTACGAGCAGTACTTC. V and J are TRBV11-1 and TRBJ2-7; D possibly corresponds to TRBD1 (5 bases). The V gene lost 3 bases and the J gene lost 3 bases, with 9 bases spanning the gap. This CDR3 contains 13 residues. The germline gives CDR1 SGHAT, CDR2 FQDESV (reference sequence).

J is TRBJ2-1 and V is TRBV7-3, with 7 bases fitting TRBD2. The CDR3 extends over 13 amino acids. From germline, CDR1 is SGHTA and CDR2 FQGTGA. J gave up 5 bases and V 5 bases, and 3 bases lay outside the gene matches. CDR3: CASSIGTNNEQFF. The CDR3 coding sequence is TGTGCCAGCAGCATCGGGACTAACAATGAGCAGTTCTTC.

The V call is TRBV4-3, the J call TRBJ2-4, with 9 positions matching TRBD1. Matching the DNA end better, TRBJ2-7 makes the J call doubtful. This CDR3 is built from 15 residues. The germline V gene has CDR1 LGHNA and CDR2 YSLEER. The CDR3 DNA is TGCGCCAGCAGCCAGGGGACAGGGATGAACTACGAGCAGTACTTC. Encoded protein: CASSQGTGMNYEQYF.

The gene calls are TRBV10-1 and TRBJ2-1; D is unresolved. This CDR3 spans 12 amino acids. The V end was cut by 6 bases, the J end by 10 bases, with 13 bases between. CDR1 is WNHNN, CDR2 SYGVQD, per germline (reference sequence). CDR3 DNA: TGCGCCAGCAGCGATGGGGTAATGGAGCAGTTCTTC. It specifies CASSDGVMEQFF.

The J gene is TRBJ1-2, the V gene TRBV7-8, with D maybe TRBD1 (5 bases). The CDR3 totals 15 residues. Germline CDR1 SGHVS, CDR2 FQNEAQ. Between the trimmed V and J ends, which lost 1 base and 4 bases, there was a span of 13 bases. CDR3 residues: CASSLEPGLGYGYTF. The CDR3 nucleotides are TGTGCCAGCAGCTTAGAACCAGGGCTTGGCTATGGCTACACCTTC.

Concerning this clonotype: The conserved final phenylalanine or tryptophan is absent from the CDR3, which likely points to a read error. Because the CDR3's place on the DNA is in doubt, the DNA is left out and the CDR3 is given as listed by TCRdb. The chain combines TRBV7-6 with TRBJ2-5; the table's TRBD1 call for D was not verified on the DNA. Germline V lookup: CDR1 SGHVS, CDR2 FNYEAQ. The CDR3 is 16 residues long, ends included. The CDR3 spells CASSIEQGHYGYTFGS.

Worth noting for this clonotype: Likely a read error: the CDR3 ends without its conserved phenylalanine or tryptophan. It is unclear where the CDR3 begins or ends on the DNA, so no DNA is shown, and the CDR3 is as TCRdb lists it. This chain uses TRBV7-4 with TRBJ2-6; the table's D call of TRBD1 was not tested on the DNA. The CDR3 is 12 amino acids in total, end residues counted. Germline assignment: CDR1 SGHVT and CDR2 SQSDAQ. This chain's CDR3 is CASSFNEQFFGA.

By sample fraction, this clonotype is medium-sized (0.01 to 0.1%). The V gene is TRBV12-3 or TRBV12-4, the J gene TRBJ2-1, with a tentative D call TRBD2 (5 bases). The V and J ends lost 5 bases and 3 bases respectively, with 14 bases between them. CDR3 length equals 15 residues. The CDR3, as DNA: TGTGCCAGCAGTGCCCCTCACCGGGGCTACAATGAGCAGTTCTTC. Protein product: CASSAPHRGYNEQFF.

Comment on this clonotype: This CDR3 is missing its conserved last phenylalanine or tryptophan, likely due to a read error. The DNA is omitted, as the CDR3 cannot be located on it reliably, and the CDR3 follows TCRdb's listing. This chain joins TRBV6-2 or TRBV6-3 and TRBJ2-5; no check of the table's D call, TRBD2, against the DNA was made. Germline CDR1 MNHEY, CDR2 SVGEGT. The CDR3 length equals 16 residues, ends included. This CDR3 reads CASKSGRAAYGYTFGS.

This clonotype appeared a single time. The CDR3 does not end in the conserved phenylalanine or tryptophan, so this is likely a read error. The limits of the CDR3 on the DNA are not certain, so only TCRdb's listed CDR3 is given. The J gene is TRBJ2-3, the V gene TRBV7-2; the table's D call, TRBD2, was not checked against the DNA. The CDR3 adds up to 19 amino acids, both ends counted. CDR1 SGHTA and CDR2 FQGNSA come from the germline V gene. Here the CDR3 reads CASSLAPTSGAAYEQYFGS.